The 8 T cell receptor beta chains given below trace back to one sample, sequenced in a study of control samples from healthy donors and cancer patients. The data were produced by immunoSEQ multiplex PCR, yet TCRdb's version contains in-frame clones alone and is incomplete. Counted here are roughly 180,000 clones, around 94% occurring once; the ten biggest clones make up approximately 1.5%. Source material: blood. These receptors were collected from a woman aged 18-29 years in good health.

The chain is built from TRBV28 and TRBJ1-5, with D possibly TRBD1 on 6 matching bases. V was shortened by 7 bases and J by 3 bases, with 22 bases between the two germline ends. Germline loops: CDR1 MDHEN, CDR2 SYDVKM. The length of the CDR3 is 17 residues. CDR3 nucleotide sequence: TGTGCCAGCACTCCCGGACCAGTCGCAGGGGTCAATCAGCCCCAGCATTTT. Translated, it gives CASTPGPVAGVNQPQHF.

The chain combines TRBV28 with TRBJ2-7; D is uncertain. Per the germline V gene, CDR1 is MDHEN and CDR2 is SYDVKM. Trimming took off 9 bases at V and 3 bases at J, with 18 bases between the two ends. The CDR3 contains 14 residues. This CDR3 reads CASLDSLIGYEQYF. As DNA, the CDR3 is TGTGCCAGTCTAGACTCACTCATAGGCTACGAGCAGTACTTC.

The table lists this clone with a count of one. The chain combines TRBV28 with TRBJ2-1; the D gene is possibly TRBD2 (6 bases). V dropped 2 bases and J dropped 7 bases, with 21 bases sitting between them. The length of the CDR3 is 17 residues. Germline-derived CDR1 and CDR2 are MDHEN and SYDVKM. The CDR3 DNA follows: TGTGCCAGCAGTTTAGGGGTGTTAACGGGAGTTTTTAATGAGCAGTTCTTC. Its protein is CASSLGVLTGVFNEQFF.

The chain carries TRBV10-3 and TRBJ2-1, with 7 bases lining up with TRBD1. The CDR3 has 15 residues. The V gene's germline CDR1 is ENHRY and CDR2 SYGVKD. V lost 8 bases to trimming and J lost 3 bases; unmatched junction nucleotides: 10. For the CDR3, the DNA is TGTGCCATCTCGCCCAGACAGGGAAACTACAATGAGCAGTTCTTC. It encodes CAISPRQGNYNEQFF.

This clone appeared a single time. This sequence joins TRBV6-2 or TRBV6-3 and TRBJ1-2; D remains ambiguous. The V and J ends lost 2 bases and 10 bases respectively, with 11 bases between them. CDR1 MNHEY and CDR2 SVGEGT come from the germline V gene. The CDR3 sequence is 12 residues long. The CDR3 reads CASSYGRPYYTF. Written as DNA, the CDR3 is TGTGCCAGCAGTTACGGCAGGCCCTACTACACCTTC.

The chain is built from TRBV18 and TRBJ1-2; 8 bases are shared with TRBD1. The V and J ends lost 3 bases and 3 bases, in that order; junction bases with no gene match: 6. Per the germline V gene, CDR1 is KGHSH and CDR2 is LQKENI. CDR3 length: 15 residues. CDR3 protein: CASSPPDRGHYGYTF. CDR3 nucleotides: TGTGCCAGCTCACCCCCCGACAGGGGACACTATGGCTACACCTTC.

The V gene is TRBV7-6, the J gene TRBJ1-4; no reliable D call. V lost 1 base and J lost 8, with 11 bases in between. The CDR3 loop spans 14 amino acids. Looked up from germline, CDR1 is SGHVS and CDR2 is FNYEAQ. CDR3: CASSLGPVGEKLFF. DNA of the CDR3: TGTGCCAGCAGCTTAGGGCCCGTTGGGGAAAAACTGTTTTTT.

CDR3 residues: CASRPGTGYSPLHF. The CDR3 DNA sequence: TGTGCCAGTAGGCCCGGGACAGGGTATTCACCCCTCCACTTT. The V and J genes are TRBV19 and TRBJ1-6, with 9 bases fitting TRBD1. This CDR3 region has 14 residues. The junction had 5 bases not matched to a gene; V was cut back by 6 bases and J by 8 bases. Germline loops: CDR1 LNHDA, CDR2 SQIVND (reference sequence).